These 5 T cell receptor beta chains originate from one sample sequenced in a study of blood T cell repertoires in COVID-19. Assay: immunoSEQ multiplex PCR; the TCRdb copy retains only in-frame clones and omits some. The data show 200,000 to 300,000 clones, roughly 86% seen once. The sequenced material came from PBMCs or T cells enriched from blood (not recorded which). Receptors were obtained from a woman aged 40 to 50 with acute COVID-19.

The chain employs TRBV27 and TRBJ1-2; 7 nucleotides align to TRBD1. J lost 6 bases, V lost 5 bases, and 9 bases had no gene match. The germline CDR1 and CDR2 sequences are MNHEY and SMNVEV (reference sequence). There are 14 residues in the CDR3. The CDR3 nucleotides are TGTGCCAGCAGTCCCTCAGTAACAGGGGATGGCTACACCTTC. Translated: CASSPSVTGDGYTF.

The V call is TRBV29-1, the J call TRBJ1-2; 10 bases fit TRBD1. The CDR3 totals 14 residues. V shed 6 bases and J 2 bases; nucleotides not matched to a gene: 6. Germline V lookup: CDR1 SQVTM, CDR2 ANQGSEA. The CDR3 sequence is CSVAPGQGNYGYTF. CDR3 DNA: TGCAGCGTGGCTCCGGGACAGGGGAACTATGGCTACACCTTC.

The V call is TRBV5-1, the J call TRBJ2-1; a weak D match, TRBD2 (8 bases). Trimming took off 2 bases at V and 0 bases at J, with 24 bases between the two ends. Per the germline V gene, CDR1 is SGHRS and CDR2 is YFSETQ. This CDR3 spans 20 amino acids. CDR3 in DNA: TGCGCCAGCAGCTTCCGGGACAGCCACTTTAGCGGGAACTCCTACAATGAGCAGTTCTTC. This translates into CASSFRDSHFSGNSYNEQFF.

The chain is built from TRBV5-4 and TRBJ1-1; TRBD1 is a possible D gene (6 bases). CDR3 length: 14 residues. Germline CDR1 SGHNT, CDR2 YYREEE (reference sequence). V lost 5 bases to trimming and J lost 4 bases, with 15 bases between them. In DNA, the CDR3 is TGTGCCAGCAGGTTACAGGGTGAGGTCACTGAAGCTTTCTTT. This gives the protein CASRLQGEVTEAFF.

The chain has TRBV28 and TRBJ2-5, with 10 bases lining up with TRBD2. J was trimmed by 5 bases and V by 11 bases; bases with no gene match: 14. Germline V lookup: CDR1 MDHEN, CDR2 SYDVKM. There are 15 residues in the CDR3. The CDR3 DNA is TGTGCCGGATCTTCGGTAGCGGGAGGTTCCGAGACCCAGTACTTC. Residues: CAGSSVAGGSETQYF. Full variable domain (missing parts from reference TRBV28 and TRBJ2-5): DVKVTQSSRYLVKRTGEKVFLECVQDMDHENMFWYRQDPGLGLRLIYFSYDVKMKEKGDIPEGYSVSREKKERFSLILESASTNQTSMYLCAGSSVAGGSETQYFGPGTRLLVL.